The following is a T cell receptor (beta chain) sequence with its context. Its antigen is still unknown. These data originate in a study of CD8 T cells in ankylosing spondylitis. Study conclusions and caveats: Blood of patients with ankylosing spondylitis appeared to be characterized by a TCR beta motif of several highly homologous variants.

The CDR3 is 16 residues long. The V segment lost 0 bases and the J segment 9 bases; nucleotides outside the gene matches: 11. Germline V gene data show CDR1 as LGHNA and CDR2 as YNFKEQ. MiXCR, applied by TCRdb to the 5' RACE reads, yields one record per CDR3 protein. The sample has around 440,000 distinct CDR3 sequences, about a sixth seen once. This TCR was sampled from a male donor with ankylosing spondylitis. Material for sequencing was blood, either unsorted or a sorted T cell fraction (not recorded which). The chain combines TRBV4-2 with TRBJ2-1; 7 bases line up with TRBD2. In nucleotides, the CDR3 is TGTGCCAGCAGCCAAGATCAACTAGCGCTGTGGGGTGAGCAGTTCTTC. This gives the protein CASSQDQLALWGEQFF.